This T cell receptor beta chain was recovered during a study of shared clonotypes between healthy human individuals (dated by TCRdb to the early 2020s). About the full investigation: The cohort comprised two women and three men aged 18 to 49 years. For each donor, CD4 naive and CD4 memory were each run on three plates, CD8 naive on two plates, and CD8 memory on one plate. Blood TCR repertoires of roughly five healthy adults were deeply sequenced to estimate repertoire size and the extent of clonotype sharing between individuals. To increase sequencing depth and limit assay-specific biases, TCR repertoire library preparation and sequencing were carried out by different laboratories using diverse techniques. Leukapheresis yielded between about 0.9 and 10 billion PBMCs per donor.

Comment on this clone: Its antigen remains unidentified. It has no much larger one-base neighbor in the sample; base qualities were not kept.

CD8 naive samples were CD45RO-negative cells positively selected for CCR7, giving a CD45RA+CCR7+ population that excluded TemRA cells. The donors were healthy, HIV-negative adults who had no recently reported acute infections or vaccinations. Every donor was a Caucasian adult residing in Nashville, Tennessee, USA. After blood collection by leukapheresis, PBMCs were isolated using Ficoll-Histopaque density gradient centrifugation and then cryopreserved in the vapor phase of liquid nitrogen. Purity and quantity of every magnetically sorted T cell population were checked by analytical flow cytometry. From each sorted fraction, genomic DNA was isolated and quantified by UV absorbance on a Nanodrop 2000c. What the authors observed across the whole study: Around 5.4% of naive CD4, more than 3% of naive CD8, approximately 2% of memory CD4, and 0.35% to 0.5% of memory CD8 clonotypes were shared across several donors. Naive subsets generally had larger estimated clonotype richness than memory subsets did. Incomplete sequencing was indicated by rarefaction of sorted-subset datasets, despite the large sequencing depth. Pairwise subsampling led to the expectation that sequencing depth would affect the degree of clonotype sharing among donors. Because the study included only a small number of donors, the genetic and exposure-history diversity represented was limited. Compared with non-shared clonotypes, clonotypes shared by all four sorted-subset donors had higher generation probabilities. Sampling was limited to blood, and TCR repertoires in tissue likely differ from TCR repertoires in blood.

Counted from cysteine to phenylalanine, this CDR3 has 14 amino acids. Only CDR3 DNA is held: 42 bases, read in frame from base 1. Here V drops 11 bases and J drops 3 bases, and the junction holds 11 bases not matched to any gene. Looking up the germline V gene yields CDR1 SNHLY and CDR2 FYNNEI. TCR CDR3 regions were amplified from genomic DNA by multiplex PCR using the deep immunoSEQ assay. Extracted genomic DNA from each cell subset was spread evenly across all wells of several immunoSEQ 96-well plates, with each plate serving as a replicate. For sorted subsets, each replicate PCR was loaded with roughly 0.2 ug genomic DNA, equivalent to 32,000 or so T cell genomes. Purified libraries were quantified with a Qubit 3.0 fluorometer, sized on a Bioanalyzer 2100, and re-quantified with the KAPA Library Quantification kit. A separate single-read 150-cycle Illumina NextSeq 550 flow cell was used to sequence each immunoSEQ 96-well plate. In the authors' own workflow: Because the immunoSEQ output held only junctional sequences and lacked quality scores, the filtering could not match the filtering applied to full-length reads. To assign V/J genes and CDR3, sequences were annotated against IMGT germline references using PyIR, a Python wrapper for IgBLAST v1.9. Reads were removed for weak V/J assignments (E-value above 1e-6), missing CDR3, stop codons, out-of-frame junctions, or ambiguous translated residues. A V3J clonotype was defined by an identical inferred V gene, J gene, and CDR3 amino acid sequence. To compute the percentage overlap between repertoires, the number of shared unique clonotypes was divided by the size of the smaller repertoire. Repertoire richness was assessed with RTK rarefaction, the Chao1 estimator, and Recon v2.1 estimates of unobserved clonotypes. Generation probabilities for all TCRbeta clonotypes obtained by the gDNA method from a handful of donors were computed using OLGA. What TCRdb holds here is the immuneACCESS table cut down to in-frame rearrangements. Part of the clones is not present; checked against another copy, under half of the missing clones reflect an unresolved V gene, and the others are unexplained. The DNA was the basis for D and trimming; V, J and clone size are from that table. The sample profile shows about 2.1 million clones; about 93% of them were found once. Of the sample, 1.5% to 2% falls within the top ten clones.

The sequenced sample was naive CD8+ T cells from PBMCs. This sample's cell subset or site label indicates: CD45RA+CCR7+. The receptor chain draws on TRBV2 and TRBJ1-2; 8 central nucleotides agree with TRBD1. The receptor was derived from a man between 18 and 29 years old in good health. Some clones in this sample may be carry-over from other donors' samples. The CDR3 protein sequence reads: CAQRRAGGDYGYTF. The sequenced DNA: TGTGCCCAAAGGAGGGCAGGGGGCGACTATGGCTACACCTTC.